The rows below give T cell receptor beta chains drawn from one sample of a study of regulatory and conventional T cells in RAG deficiency. Only in-frame clones appear in the TCRdb table, and some are missing; sequencing was by immunoSEQ multiplex PCR. The data contain about 19,000 clones, roughly 87% of them singletons. These records were also assigned to another study, of regulatory T cells.

The source material was Tregs sorted from blood. These receptors were collected from a human donor in good health. CDR3s include the opening cysteine and the closing phenylalanine or tryptophan. The order of the fields is J gene, V gene, CDR3 protein.

TRBJ1-6 TRBV2 CASRPQGAGNSPLHF
TRBJ2-7 TRBV19 CASSMRLAGVYEQYF
TRBJ2-7 TRBV27 CASSLSPLVEQYF
TRBJ2-7 TRBV6-5 CASSRDRVYEQYF
TRBJ2-5 TRBV7-9 CASSSSVTPRRETQYF
TRBJ2-1 TRBV28 CASSLPGTSGRHNEQFF
TRBJ2-2 TRBV9 CASSFRSGGGTGELFF
TRBJ1-1 TRBV2 CASINRASTEAFF
TRBJ2-7 TRBV29-1 CSVSTSGRYEQYF
TRBJ2-5 TRBV5-1 CASSLLAGGQETQYF
TRBJ2-7 TRBV28 CASKSLSYEQYF
TRBJ1-2 TRBV5-1 CASSLELGQGARYGYTF
TRBJ2-1 TRBV5-1 CASSWTSGSPTYNEQFF
TRBJ2-7 TRBV9 CASSVGYEQYF
TRBJ1-2 TRBV20-1 CTPDRGYGYTF
TRBJ1-2 TRBV7-1 CASSLINRVADYTF
TRBJ1-1 TRBV7-3 CASSWEVSTEAFF
TRBJ2-7 TRBV27 CASSTGDTASLYEQYF
TRBJ1-5 TRBV5-1 CASSLGGISNQPQHF
TRBJ1-1 TRBV5-6 CASSLGPGRYTEAFF
TRBJ1-1 TRBV14 CASSQGNTEAFF
TRBJ1-1 TRBV7-6 CASSWGTGGRNTEAFF
TRBJ1-5 TRBV19 CASSIWDSFSNQPQHF
TRBJ2-5 TRBV7-9 CASSWPRTSGGGLEETQYF
TRBJ2-7 TRBV23-1 CASTSGTGSTYEQYF
TRBJ2-7 TRBV7-9 CASSFGQLYEQYF
TRBJ1-3 TRBV19 CASSDGHRSGNTIYF
TRBJ1-2 TRBV5-6 CASSPRYYGYTF
TRBJ2-3 TRBV5-6 CASRSGLRADTQYF
TRBJ2-1 TRBV18 CASSPPNRGPYNEQFF
TRBJ2-1 TRBV7-9 CASRPGLAGSSYNEQFF
TRBJ2-3 TRBV11-2 CASTGAGTDTQYF
TRBJ2-3 TRBV2 CASSEDGGWADTQYF
TRBJ2-7 TRBV4-2 CASSSRPGGPYEQYF
TRBJ1-4 TRBV6-6 CASIVRGGYEKLFF
TRBJ2-2 TRBV29-1 CSVEILASGRVPGTGELFF
TRBJ1-4 TRBV14 CASSQGGVGEKLFF
TRBJ2-7 TRBV5-6 CASNLYRELEQYF
TRBJ1-1 TRBV5-8 CASSRSLTGYVPEAFF
TRBJ2-7 TRBV28 CASSLVGPQYEQYF
TRBJ1-1 TRBV7-8 CASSHMNTEAFF
TRBJ2-5 TRBV6-1 CASSEGRMETQYF
TRBJ1-3 TRBV6-7 CASSYHTDSKSGNTIYF
TRBJ1-3 TRBV19 CASSADRVGNTIYF
TRBJ1-5 TRBV6-5 CASSESGNQPQHF
TRBJ1-5 TRBV18 CASSPYEGRAAQHF